This TCR beta chain is drawn from a study of cytomegalovirus exposure and HLA in healthy donors. In regard to this clone: Its antigen is still unknown.

V was pared by 6 bases and J by 4 bases, with 5 bases of the junction left unmatched. In germline, CDR1 is LNHDA, CDR2 SQIVND (reference sequence). The CDR3 extends over 13 amino acids. The PCR made use of 60 Vbeta and 13 Jbeta primers. Original handling: A later analysis tallied tens of millions of unique TCR beta chains, around 9.9 million of them shared. Profiling relied on immunoSEQ multiplex PCR, and the TCRdb table lists in-frame clones only, not all of them. V and J calls and clone size are as listed in that table; D and trimming were resolved from the DNA. The sample lists around 50,000 clones; 60% to 85% were seen once. General study results and limits: Clonal expansion, a later analysis showed, was greater in HLA-associated TCR beta chains than in equally common others. In a later analysis, TCR beta V- and J-gene trimming was associated with a missense DCLRE1C variant. It was 160 or so TCR beta chains that were listed as cytomegalovirus-associated.

J is TRBJ1-2 and V is TRBV19; TRBD1 aligns across 7 bases. Sequenced sample: PBMCs. This clonotype originated in a man younger than 45 in good health and CMV-seropositive. CDR3 nucleotides: TGTGCCAGTAGATTGTGGGACAGCTATGGCTACACCTTC. It yields the protein CASRLWDSYGYTF.